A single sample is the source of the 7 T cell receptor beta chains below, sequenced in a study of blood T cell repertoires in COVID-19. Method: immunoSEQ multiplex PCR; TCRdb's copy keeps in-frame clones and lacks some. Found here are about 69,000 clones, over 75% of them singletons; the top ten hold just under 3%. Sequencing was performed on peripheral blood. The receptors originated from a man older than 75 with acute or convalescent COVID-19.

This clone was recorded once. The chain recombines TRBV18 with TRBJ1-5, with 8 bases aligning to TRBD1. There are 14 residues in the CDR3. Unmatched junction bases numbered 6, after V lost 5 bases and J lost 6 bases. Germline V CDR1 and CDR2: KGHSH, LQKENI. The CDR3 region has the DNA TGTGCCAGCTCAGCCCAGGGGGCCGGTCAGCCCCAGCATTTT. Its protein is CASSAQGAGQPQHF.

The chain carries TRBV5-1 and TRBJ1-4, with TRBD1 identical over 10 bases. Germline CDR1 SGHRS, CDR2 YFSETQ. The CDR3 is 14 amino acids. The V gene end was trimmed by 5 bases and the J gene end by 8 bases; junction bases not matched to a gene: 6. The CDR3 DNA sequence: TGCGCCAGCAGAACCGGGACAGGGGACGAAAAACTGTTTTTT. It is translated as CASRTGTGDEKLFF.

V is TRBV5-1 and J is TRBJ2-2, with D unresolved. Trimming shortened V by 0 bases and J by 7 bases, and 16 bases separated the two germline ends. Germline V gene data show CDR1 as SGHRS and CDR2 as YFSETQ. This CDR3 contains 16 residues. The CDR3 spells CASSLEAGSLVGELFF. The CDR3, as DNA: TGCGCCAGCAGCTTGGAGGCAGGTTCCCTCGTCGGGGAGCTGTTTTTT.

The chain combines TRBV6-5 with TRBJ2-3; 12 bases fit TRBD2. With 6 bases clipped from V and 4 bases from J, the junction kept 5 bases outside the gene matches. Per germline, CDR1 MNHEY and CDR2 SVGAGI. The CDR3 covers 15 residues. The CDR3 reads CASSALAGGPDTQYF. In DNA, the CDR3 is TGTGCCAGCAGCGCGCTAGCGGGAGGGCCAGATACGCAGTATTTT.

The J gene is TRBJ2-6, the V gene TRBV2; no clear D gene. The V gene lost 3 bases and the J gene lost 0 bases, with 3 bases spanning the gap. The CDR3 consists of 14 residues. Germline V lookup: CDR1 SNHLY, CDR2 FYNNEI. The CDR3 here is CASSDSSGANVLTF. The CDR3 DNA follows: TGTGCCAGCAGTGATAGCTCTGGGGCCAACGTCCTGACTTTC.

The CDR3 DNA is TGTGCCACCAGTCTAGCGGGAGGGCTAACAGATACGCAGTATTTT. Translated, it gives CATSLAGGLTDTQYF. The genes are TRBV24-1 and TRBJ2-3; 12 positions agree with TRBD2. J gave up 3 bases and V 6 bases, and 3 bases lay outside the gene matches. Germline loops: CDR1 KGHDR, CDR2 SFDVKD. The CDR3 consists of 15 residues.

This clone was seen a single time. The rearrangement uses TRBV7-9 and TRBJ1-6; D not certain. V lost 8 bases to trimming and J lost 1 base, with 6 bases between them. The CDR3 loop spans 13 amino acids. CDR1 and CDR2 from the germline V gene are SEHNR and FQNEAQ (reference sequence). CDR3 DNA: TGTGCCAGCGAGGGATCCTATAATTCACCCCTCCACTTT. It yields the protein CASEGSYNSPLHF.